The 4 T cell receptor beta chains in this list originate from one sample, sequenced in a study of CD8 T cells in ankylosing spondylitis. TCRdb analysed the 5' RACE reads with MiXCR anew, one entry per CDR3 protein. The sample holds about 280,000 distinct CDR3 sequences; approximately 20% are singletons and the top ten take less than 9%. Sequencing was performed on blood, either unsorted or a sorted T cell fraction (not recorded which). The receptors were sampled from a male donor with ankylosing spondylitis or in good health (not recorded which).

This clonotype has just a few counts. The chain uses TRBV20-1 and TRBJ2-5; maybe TRBD1 (6 bases). Germline assignment: CDR1 DFQATT and CDR2 SNEGSKA (reference sequence). The CDR3 is 16 amino acids. Trimming removed 3 bases from V and 2 bases from J, with 19 bases in between. The CDR3 reads CSASVTGSLAQETQYF. The CDR3 nucleotides read TGCAGTGCTAGCGTCACAGGGTCTCTCGCTCAAGAGACCCAGTACTTC.

This clonotype was found a few times. This chain joins TRBV6-1 and TRBJ2-3; D is uncertain. CDR3 length: 17 amino acids. Per germline, CDR1 MNHNS and CDR2 SASEGT. Between the trimmed V and J ends, which lost 3 bases and 5 bases, there was a span of 21 bases. In nucleotides, the CDR3 is TGTGCCAGCAGTGAGGAGACTTTAAGCGCGGCTCAAGATACGCAGTATTTT. As protein: CASSEETLSAAQDTQYF.

This chain joins TRBV18 and TRBJ1-5; no definite D call. The CDR3 extends over 15 amino acids. In germline, CDR1 is KGHSH, CDR2 LQKENI. V lost 3 bases, J lost 14 bases, and 23 bases lay in between. As DNA, the CDR3 is TGTGCCAGCTCACCGGGTGGGGATAGGCACAATCCTAAGCATTTT. The encoded protein is CASSPGGDRHNPKHF.

The chain is built from TRBV6-1 and TRBJ1-2; 8 bases match TRBD1. The trim removed 5 bases at V and 7 bases at J, leaving 6 bases unmatched. The CDR3 totals 13 residues. Germline CDR1 and CDR2: MNHNS and SASEGT. Written as DNA, the CDR3 is TGTGCCAGCAGTCAGACAGGGGAGATTGGCTACACCTTC. It codes for CASSQTGEIGYTF.